What follows describes a single TCR beta chain. Its antigen is unknown. This sample is part of a study of blood T cells in healthy people across ages. The study's findings and limits: Bulk PBMC profiling left naive and antigen-experienced comparisons inconclusive. TCR beta diversity correlated strongly with naive T cell percentage.

A second PCR, run for roughly 7 to 12 cycles, used a sample-barcoded 5' primer plus a J-beta primer mix. Each CDR3 protein is one row after TCRdb ran MiXCR on the 5' RACE reads. The data contain 540,000 or so distinct CDR3 sequences, around half of them singletons. The CDR3 is 14 residues long. Germline trimming cut 5 bases from V and 0 bases from J; bases unmatched to any gene: 6. The V gene's germline CDR1 is DFQATT and CDR2 SNEGSKA (reference sequence). The clonotype originates from an older man in good health. This sequence joins TRBV20-1 and TRBJ2-5; 7 nucleotides align to TRBD2. Specimen: blood. CDR3 sequence reads: CSAFDGGDQETQYF. The DNA for the CDR3 is TGCAGTGCTTTCGATGGGGGGGACCAAGAGACCCAGTACTTC.